The entry that follows covers one T cell receptor beta chain sequence. What it recognizes is unknown. A read error may account for a junction end that differs from germline. It was healthy bone marrow donors who served as donors. In the PCR, 60 Vbeta and 13 Jbeta primers were used. Only in-frame clones appear in the TCRdb table, and some are missing; sequencing was by immunoSEQ multiplex PCR. The sample shows about 200,000 clones, around four fifths of them seen only once. These data are taken from a study of cytomegalovirus exposure and HLA in healthy donors. Study outcomes and limitations: Rarity characterized most TCR sequences, yet some public TCRs appeared in many donors.

Germline CDR1 and CDR2: SGHAT and FQNNGV. The CDR3 covers 15 residues. The genes are TRBV11-2 and TRBJ2-7; D may be TRBD2 (6 bases). The sequenced sample was PBMCs. The sequence came from a woman aged 40 to 55 in good health and CMV-seronegative. The CDR3 here is CASSSLRTSLPALDF. DNA for the CDR3: TGTGCCAGCAGCTCCCTACGTACTAGCCTGCCCGCGTTGGACTTC.